Below, one TCR beta chain is given with its context. With 7 bases removed from V and 2 bases from J, the gap between germline ends came to 12 bases. This CDR3 has 14 amino acids. CDR1 is LNHDA and CDR2 is SQIVND in the germline V gene (reference sequence). TCRdb's table, derived via immunoSEQ multiplex PCR, lists solely in-frame clones and lacks some. Counted here are some 340,000 clones, 90% to 95% occurring once; the ten biggest clones make up roughly 3.9%. This entry comes from a study of blood T cell repertoires in COVID-19. The sequenced material came from PBMCs or T cells enriched from blood (not recorded which). The TCR originated in a woman under 40 who had been exposed to COVID-19. The chain links TRBV19 to TRBJ1-5; D gene uncertain. As DNA, the CDR3 is TGTGCCAGTACTCTCGACCAGGGCAATCAGCCCCAGCATTTT. As protein: CASTLDQGNQPQHF.